A selection of T cell receptor beta chains follows, all from one sample in a study of graft-versus-host responses after intestinal transplantation. The antigens these receptors bind are not known. Measured with immunoSEQ multiplex PCR; TCRdb has only the in-frame clones, and not every one. The table has tens of thousands of clones, 90% to 95% seen once. This sample comprised unstimulated CD8+ T cells sorted from spleen or lymph node cells, obtained before intestinal transplant. The receptors stem from a human donor who received an intestinal transplant. Each CDR3 is given with its conserved first and last residue. The order of the fields is J gene, V gene, CDR3 length, CDR3 protein.

j_gene: TRBJ2-3
v_gene: TRBV19
len: 15
CDR3aa: CASSKTSGSTDTQYF

j_gene: TRBJ2-7
v_gene: TRBV9
len: 15
CDR3aa: CASSPTQGPLNEQYF

j_gene: TRBJ2-7
v_gene: TRBV9
len: 12
CDR3aa: CASSGPTYEQYF

j_gene: TRBJ2-3
v_gene: TRBV21-1
len: 21
CDR3aa: CASSPRVRGAGEAVGADTQYF

j_gene: TRBJ2-1
v_gene: TRBV28
len: 15
CDR3aa: CASSSAGTSYNEQFF

j_gene: TRBJ2-7
v_gene: TRBV5-1
len: 14
CDR3aa: CASRTSGGADEQYF

j_gene: TRBJ2-5
v_gene: TRBV29-1
len: 15
CDR3aa: CSASPREGAQETQYF

j_gene: TRBJ2-1
v_gene: TRBV30
len: 14
CDR3aa: CAWSAGLPGNEQFF

j_gene: TRBJ2-1
v_gene: TRBV5-6
len: 16
CDR3aa: CASSEEGVFSYNEQFF

j_gene: TRBJ2-6
v_gene: TRBV5-1
len: 15
CDR3aa: CASSPDRAGANVLTF

j_gene: TRBJ2-5
v_gene: TRBV4-1
len: 12
CDR3aa: CASSQDRETQYF

j_gene: TRBJ2-2
v_gene: TRBV7-2
len: 14
CDR3aa: CASSYGGWTGELFF

j_gene: TRBJ1-1
v_gene: TRBV27
len: 15
CDR3aa: CASSFGTGGNTEAFF

j_gene: TRBJ1-1
v_gene: TRBV9
len: 15
CDR3aa: CASSDQGGPNTEAFF

j_gene: TRBJ2-7
v_gene: TRBV10-2
len: 13
CDR3aa: CASRDLAGYEQYF

j_gene: TRBJ2-5
v_gene: TRBV5-4
len: 18
CDR3aa: CASSYDSGGMKERETQYF

j_gene: TRBJ1-1
v_gene: TRBV9
len: 14
CDR3aa: CASSPSAEVGEAFF

j_gene: TRBJ1-2
v_gene: TRBV7-9
len: 13
CDR3aa: CASSSPGEYGYTF

j_gene: TRBJ2-1
v_gene: TRBV30
len: 15
CDR3aa: CAWSVASGGASEQFF

j_gene: TRBJ1-1
v_gene: TRBV6-1
len: 12
CDR3aa: CASSQGNTEAFF

j_gene: TRBJ2-1
v_gene: TRBV7-9
len: 14
CDR3aa: CASSLDRTYNEQFF

j_gene: TRBJ2-7
v_gene: TRBV6-6
len: 13
CDR3aa: CASSYTSGNEQYF

j_gene: TRBJ1-1
v_gene: TRBV14
len: 14
CDR3aa: CASSRGQKNTEAFF

j_gene: TRBJ2-7
v_gene: TRBV5-1
len: 14
CDR3aa: CASNGQDSSYEQYF

j_gene: TRBJ2-1
v_gene: TRBV25-1
len: 12
CDR3aa: CASGEPVAEQFF

j_gene: TRBJ1-3
v_gene: TRBV2
len: 18
CDR3aa: CASSRGQGSFFSGNTIYF

j_gene: TRBJ2-7
v_gene: TRBV5-8
len: 14
CDR3aa: CASSLGGFSYEQYF

j_gene: TRBJ2-3
v_gene: TRBV5-1
len: 16
CDR3aa: CASSLRGGGPSDTQYF

j_gene: TRBJ1-3
v_gene: TRBV12-5
len: 19
CDR3aa: CASGLVLTGASLSGNTIYF

j_gene: TRBJ1-6
v_gene: TRBV11-2
len: 18
CDR3aa: CASSSGTGILKAYSPLHF

j_gene: TRBJ2-7
v_gene: TRBV30
len: 13
CDR3aa: CAWSGGTSYEQYF